The entry below gives a single T cell receptor beta chain sequence along with its context. The second PCR ran roughly 6 to 11 cycles with a sample-barcoded 5' primer and J-beta primers. From the 5' RACE reads, TCRdb called clonotypes with MiXCR, one entry per CDR3 protein. This table has some 640,000 distinct CDR3 sequences, 45% to 50% appearing once. V lost 5 bases to trimming and J lost 4 bases, with 14 bases between them. From germline, CDR1 is SQVTM and CDR2 ANQGSEA. This CDR3 region has 13 residues. This sample was taken from a study of blood T cells in healthy people across ages. Sequencing used blood. The sequence came from a woman in her sixties or seventies in good health. The rearrangement uses TRBV29-1 and TRBJ1-2; the D gene is possibly TRBD1 (6 bases). The CDR3: CSVPPSGAYGYTF. DNA for the CDR3: TGCAGCGTTCCTCCCTCGGGGGCCTATGGCTACACCTTC.